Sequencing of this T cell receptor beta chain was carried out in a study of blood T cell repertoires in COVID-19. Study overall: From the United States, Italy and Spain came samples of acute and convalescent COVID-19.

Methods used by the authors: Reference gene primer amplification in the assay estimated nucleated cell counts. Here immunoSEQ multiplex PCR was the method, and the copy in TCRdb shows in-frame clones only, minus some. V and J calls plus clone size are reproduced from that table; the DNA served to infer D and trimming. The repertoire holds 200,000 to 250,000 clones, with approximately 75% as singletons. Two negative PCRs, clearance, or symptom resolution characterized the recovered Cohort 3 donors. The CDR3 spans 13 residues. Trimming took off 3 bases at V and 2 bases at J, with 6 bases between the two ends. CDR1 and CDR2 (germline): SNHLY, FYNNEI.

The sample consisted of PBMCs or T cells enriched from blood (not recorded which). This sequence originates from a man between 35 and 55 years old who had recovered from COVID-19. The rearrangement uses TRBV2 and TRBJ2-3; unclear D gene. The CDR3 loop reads CASSDYNTDTQYF. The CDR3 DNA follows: TGTGCCAGCAGTGATTACAACACAGATACGCAGTATTTT.